This entry lists 14 T cell receptor beta chains sequenced from one sample in a study of T cell responses to AZD1222 COVID-19 vaccine. Clones were read by immunoSEQ multiplex PCR, and TCRdb kept only the in-frame ones, dropping some. The sample has some 140,000 clones; over 90% are singletons. The sequenced sample was peripheral blood, obtained on day 0 of AZD1222 vaccination. The receptors shown here come from an adult in good health.

Comments on this clone: A read error may produce the germline difference seen at one junction end. The chain recombines TRBV7-9 with TRBJ1-2; unclear D gene. Per germline, CDR1 SEHNR and CDR2 FQNEAQ (reference sequence). The CDR3 is made up of 12 amino acids. Here the CDR3 reads CASSLVLAISQF. CDR3 bases: TGTGCCAGCAGCTTAGTACTTGCCATATCCCAATTC.

The chain is built from TRBV13 and TRBJ2-5, with TRBD1 matching over 9 bases. Germline V gene sequence: CDR1 PRHDT, CDR2 FYEKMQ (reference sequence). There are 16 residues in the CDR3. The ends lost 7 bases at V and 2 bases at J; junction bases unmatched: 11. CDR3 in DNA: TGTGCCAGCACCCACCGGACAGGGGCGATTCAAGAGACCCAGTACTTC. It is translated as CASTHRTGAIQETQYF.

The genes are TRBV6-4 and TRBJ1-3, with D perhaps matching TRBD1 (5 bases). Trimming took off 4 bases at V and 0 bases at J, with 19 bases between the two ends. This CDR3 contains 18 residues. Germline V gene sequence: CDR1 MRHNA, CDR2 SNTAGT. The CDR3 here is CASSGWGVSSHSGNTIYF. The CDR3 DNA reads as TGTGCCAGCAGTGGGTGGGGGGTGTCTTCACACTCTGGAAACACCATATATTTT.

Remarks on this clone: Compared with germline, one end of the junction differs, possibly owing to a read error. The chain is built from TRBV19 and TRBJ1-2; no clear D. Germline CDR1 reads LNHDA; CDR2 reads SQIVND (reference sequence). The CDR3 runs to 13 residues. CDR3 sequence: CASKSGPPGSHFF. The DNA for the CDR3 is TGTGCCAGTAAGAGCGGACCGCCGGGTAGCCACTTCTTC.

There are a few counts of this clone. This chain uses TRBV10-3 with TRBJ2-1, with D possibly being TRBD1 (6 bases). Trimming stripped 6 bases from V and 4 bases from J, with 13 bases between. This CDR3 has 14 residues. Germline assignment: CDR1 ENHRY and CDR2 SYGVKD. Written as DNA, the CDR3 is TGTGCCATCAGGGGGGCGGTACTGTACAATGAGCAGTTCTTC. It yields the protein CAIRGAVLYNEQFF.

The chain has TRBV5-4 and TRBJ2-3, with a possible D match to TRBD1 (7 bases). The germline V gene encodes CDR1 SGHNT and CDR2 YYREEE (reference sequence). This CDR3 is built from 15 residues. V was pared by 2 bases and J by 2 bases, with 12 bases between. CDR3 loop: CASSFGGTATDTQYF. The CDR3 DNA is TGTGCCAGCAGCTTTGGCGGGACAGCCACAGATACGCAGTATTTT.

The chain uses TRBV2 and TRBJ2-6, with 9 bases that match TRBD1. Germline V lookup: CDR1 SNHLY, CDR2 FYNNEI. The CDR3 consists of 17 residues. V lost 7 bases, J lost 0 bases, and 7 bases stayed unmatched. CDR3: CASIKQGAPSGANVLTF. The CDR3 bases are TGTGCCAGCATTAAACAGGGGGCTCCCTCTGGGGCCAACGTCCTGACTTTC.

The chain couples TRBV11-3 to TRBJ2-3; 8 bases agree with TRBD1. This CDR3 is 15 amino acids long. With 5 bases clipped from V and 2 bases from J, the junction kept 6 bases outside the gene matches. Per germline, CDR1 SGHNT and CDR2 YENEEA. The CDR3, as DNA: TGTGCCAGCAGCCGGGACAGGTTTCCCACAGATACGCAGTATTTT. The encoded protein is CASSRDRFPTDTQYF. The variable domain in full, with the rest retrieved from reference TRBV11-3 and TRBJ2-3, is EAGVVQSPRYKIIEKKQPVAFWCNPISGHNTLYWYLQNLGQGPELLIRYENEEAVDDSQLPKDRFSAERLKGVDSTLKIQPAELGDSAVYLCASSRDRFPTDTQYFGPGTRLTVL.

This chain connects TRBV10-3 to TRBJ2-3; D unresolved. V was trimmed by 3 bases and J by 0 bases, leaving 10 bases between them. The germline V gene has CDR1 ENHRY and CDR2 SYGVKD. This CDR3 has 15 amino acids. CDR3 residues: CAISESETSTDTQYF. In nucleotides, the CDR3 is TGTGCCATCAGTGAATCGGAAACTAGCACAGATACGCAGTATTTT.

The chain employs TRBV4-1 and TRBJ1-1, with 9 bases identical to TRBD1. Trimming removed 3 bases from V and 1 base from J; junction bases left unmatched: 3. The CDR3 extends over 15 amino acids. The germline V gene encodes CDR1 MGHRA and CDR2 YSYEKL. CDR3 in amino acids: CASSQGQGPNTEAFF. The CDR3 nucleotides are TGCGCCAGCAGCCAGGGACAGGGACCGAACACTGAAGCTTTCTTT.

The V call is TRBV12-3 or TRBV12-4, the J call TRBJ2-7; D call uncertain. This CDR3 has 12 amino acids. V was clipped by 2 bases and J by 7 bases, with 9 bases between them. The CDR3 DNA is TGTGCCAGCAGTTTAAGGGTAGTGGAGCAGTACTTC. It encodes CASSLRVVEQYF.

This sequence joins TRBV12-5 and TRBJ1-1; D is perhaps TRBD1 (5 bases). The CDR3 loop spans 15 amino acids. V was shortened by 5 bases and J by 0 bases, with 13 bases between the two germline ends. Germline V lookup: CDR1 LGHNT, CDR2 FRNRAP. CDR3 protein: CASGPLAGMNTEAFF. CDR3 nucleotide sequence: TGTGCTAGTGGTCCCCTGGCAGGGATGAACACTGAAGCTTTCTTT.

This clone was detected a few times. The CDR3 loop reads CASSLAGQHEQYF. The CDR3 DNA follows: TGCGCCAGCAGCCTCGCCGGGCAGCACGAGCAGTACTTC. V usage is TRBV4-1 and J usage is TRBJ2-7; D not certain. V was pared by 4 bases and J by 5 bases, with 12 bases between. The length of the CDR3 is 13 residues. Germline V gene lookup returns CDR1 MGHRA and CDR2 YSYEKL.

The rearrangement links TRBV19 to TRBJ1-1, with D perhaps matching TRBD1 (5 bases). Looked up from germline, CDR1 is LNHDA and CDR2 is SQIVND (reference sequence). The V and J ends lost 3 bases and 4 bases respectively, with 9 bases between them. The CDR3 covers 13 residues. The CDR3 DNA is TGTGCCAGTAGTATTAGGGGAGTCACTGAAGCTTTCTTT. It translates to CASSIRGVTEAFF.